The sample holds one count of the clone carrying this T cell receptor (beta chain). This record belongs to a study of OX40 agonist ivuxolimab in advanced cancers. This CDR3 is built from 18 residues. Germline trimming cut 4 bases from V and 2 bases from J; bases unmatched to any gene: 11. CDR1 is SEHNR, CDR2 FQNEAQ, per germline (reference sequence). This table comes from immunoSEQ multiplex PCR, and its TCRdb copy is limited to in-frame clones, with some not included. Of some 17,000 clones in the sample, 85% to 90% were seen once. The sequence came from an adult with an advanced solid tumor such as melanoma, head and neck, liver or kidney cancer. The chain couples TRBV7-9 to TRBJ2-7; 13 positions agree with TRBD2. Sequencing used CD4+ or CD8+ T cells sorted from blood, obtained in a trial of the OX40 agonist ivuxolimab. In DNA, the CDR3 is TGTGCCAGCAGCTACCGCAAAGGGACTAGCGGGACTACCTACGAGCAGTACTTC. Translating it yields CASSYRKGTSGTTYEQYF.